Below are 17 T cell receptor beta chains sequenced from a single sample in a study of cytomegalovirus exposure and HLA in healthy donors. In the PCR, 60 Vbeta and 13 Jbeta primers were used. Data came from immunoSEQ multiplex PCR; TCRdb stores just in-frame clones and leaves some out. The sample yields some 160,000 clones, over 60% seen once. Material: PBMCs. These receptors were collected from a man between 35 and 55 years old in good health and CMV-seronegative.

CDR3 protein: CASSNRGMNTEAFF. Here the CDR3 DNA reads TGTGCCAGCAGTAATAGGGGAATGAACACTGAAGCTTTCTTT. This chain uses TRBV27 with TRBJ1-1; TRBD1 might be the D (5 bases). Trimming removed 5 bases at V and 0 bases at J, with 10 bases between. This CDR3 region has 14 residues. Germline V CDR1 and CDR2: MNHEY, SMNVEV (reference sequence).

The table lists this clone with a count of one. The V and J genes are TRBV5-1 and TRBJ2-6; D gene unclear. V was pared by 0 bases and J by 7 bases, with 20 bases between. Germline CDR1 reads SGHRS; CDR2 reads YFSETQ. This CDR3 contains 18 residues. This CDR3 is CASSLVSADTLGANVLTF. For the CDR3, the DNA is TGCGCCAGCAGCTTGGTTTCGGCAGATACTCTGGGCGCCAACGTCCTGACTTTC.

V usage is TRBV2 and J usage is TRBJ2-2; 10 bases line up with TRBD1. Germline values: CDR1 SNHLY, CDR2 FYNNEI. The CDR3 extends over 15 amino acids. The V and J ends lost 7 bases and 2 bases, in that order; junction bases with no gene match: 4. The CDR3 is CASTGQGFNTGELFF. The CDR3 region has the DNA TGTGCCAGCACGGGACAGGGGTTTAACACCGGGGAGCTGTTTTTT. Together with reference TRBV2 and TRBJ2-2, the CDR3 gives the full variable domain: EPEVTQTPSHQVTQMGQEVILRCVPISNHLYFYWYRQILGQKVEFLVSFYNNEISEKSEIFDDQFSVERPDGSNFTLKIRSTKLEDSAMYFCASTGQGFNTGELFFGEGSRLTVL.

The CDR3, as DNA: TGTGCCATCAGTGAACGACAGGGACTCACAGATACGCAGTATTTT. It specifies CAISERQGLTDTQYF. The chain joins TRBV10-3 to TRBJ2-3, with D possibly matching TRBD1 (7 bases). V lost 3 bases to trimming and J lost 2 bases, with 12 bases between them. The CDR3 length is 15 residues. Germline CDR1 reads ENHRY; CDR2 reads SYGVKD.

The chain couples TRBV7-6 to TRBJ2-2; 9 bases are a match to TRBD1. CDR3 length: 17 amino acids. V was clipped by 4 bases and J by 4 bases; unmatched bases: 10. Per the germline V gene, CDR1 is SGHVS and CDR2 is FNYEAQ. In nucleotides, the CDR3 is TGTGCCAGCAGCTGGGACAGGGATTATTCTGGCACCGGGGAGCTGTTTTTT. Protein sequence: CASSWDRDYSGTGELFF.

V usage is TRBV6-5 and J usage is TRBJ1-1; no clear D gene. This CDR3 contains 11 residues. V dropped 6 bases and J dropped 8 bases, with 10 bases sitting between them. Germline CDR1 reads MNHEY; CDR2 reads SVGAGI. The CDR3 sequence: CASRARGEAFF. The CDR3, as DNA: TGTGCCAGCAGGGCCAGAGGAGAAGCTTTCTTT.

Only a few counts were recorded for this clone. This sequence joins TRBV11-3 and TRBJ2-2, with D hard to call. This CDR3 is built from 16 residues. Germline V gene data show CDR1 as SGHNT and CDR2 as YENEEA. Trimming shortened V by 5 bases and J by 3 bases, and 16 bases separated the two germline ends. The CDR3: CASSPPGRLHTGELFF. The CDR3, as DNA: TGTGCCAGCAGCCCTCCAGGTCGGCTCCACACCGGGGAGCTGTTTTTT.

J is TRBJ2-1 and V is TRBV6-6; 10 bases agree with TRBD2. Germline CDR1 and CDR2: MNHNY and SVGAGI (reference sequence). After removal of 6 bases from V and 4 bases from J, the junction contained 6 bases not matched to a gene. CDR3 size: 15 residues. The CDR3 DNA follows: TGTGCCAGCAGCGAGCGGACTAGCGGATACAATGAGCAGTTCTTC. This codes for CASSERTSGYNEQFF.

For the CDR3, the DNA is TGTGCCAGCAGCGCAGACGGGTTTAATGAAAAACTGTTTTTT. Amino acids: CASSADGFNEKLFF. The gene calls are TRBV9 and TRBJ1-4; D uncertain. Trimming pared 3 bases from V and 4 bases from J, leaving 10 bases between. The V gene's germline CDR1 is SGDLS and CDR2 YYNGEE. This CDR3 has 14 amino acids. Looking up the rest from reference TRBV9 and TRBJ1-4 gives the full variable domain: DSGVTQTPKHLITATGQRVTLRCSPRSGDLSVYWYQQSLDQGLQFLIQYYNGEERAKGNILERFSAQQFPDLHSELNLSSLELGDSALYFCASSADGFNEKLFFGSGTQLSVL.

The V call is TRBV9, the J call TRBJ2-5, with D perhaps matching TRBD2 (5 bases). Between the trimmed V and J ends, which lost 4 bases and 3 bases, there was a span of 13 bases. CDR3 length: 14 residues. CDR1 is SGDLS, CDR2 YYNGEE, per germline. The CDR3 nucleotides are TGTGCCAGCAGCTCCGGAGGAACCAAAGAGACCCAGTACTTC. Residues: CASSSGGTKETQYF.

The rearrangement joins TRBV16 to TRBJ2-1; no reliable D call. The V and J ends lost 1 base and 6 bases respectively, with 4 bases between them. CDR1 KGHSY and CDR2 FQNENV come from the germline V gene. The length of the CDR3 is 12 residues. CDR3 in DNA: TGTGCCAGCAGCCAATTCCTCAATGAGCAGTTCTTC. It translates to CASSQFLNEQFF.

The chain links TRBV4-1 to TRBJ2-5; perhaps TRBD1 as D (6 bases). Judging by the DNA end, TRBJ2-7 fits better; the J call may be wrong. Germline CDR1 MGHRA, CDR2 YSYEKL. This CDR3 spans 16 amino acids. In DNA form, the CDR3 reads TGCGCCAGCAGCCAGATGACACAGGGCCTCTCCTACGAGCAGTACTTC. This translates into CASSQMTQGLSYEQYF.

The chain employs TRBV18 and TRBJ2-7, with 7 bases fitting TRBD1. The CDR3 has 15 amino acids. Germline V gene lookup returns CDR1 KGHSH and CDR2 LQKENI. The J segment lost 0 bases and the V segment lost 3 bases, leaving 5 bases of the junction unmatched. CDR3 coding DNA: TGTGCCAGCTCACCGGCGACAGGGAGCTCCTACGAGCAGTACTTC. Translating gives CASSPATGSSYEQYF.

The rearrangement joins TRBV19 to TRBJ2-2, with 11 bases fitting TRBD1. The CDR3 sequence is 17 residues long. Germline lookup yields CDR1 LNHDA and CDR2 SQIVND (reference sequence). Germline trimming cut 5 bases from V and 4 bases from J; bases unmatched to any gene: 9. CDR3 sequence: CASSPRRGQGATGELFF. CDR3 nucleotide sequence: TGTGCCAGTAGTCCCCGGAGAGGACAGGGGGCCACCGGGGAGCTGTTTTTT.

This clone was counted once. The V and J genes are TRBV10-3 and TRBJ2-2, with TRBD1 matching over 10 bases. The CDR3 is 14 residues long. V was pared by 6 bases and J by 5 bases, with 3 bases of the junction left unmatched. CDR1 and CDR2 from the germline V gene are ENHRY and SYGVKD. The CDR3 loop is CAIRGTGDTGELFF. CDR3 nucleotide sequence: TGTGCCATCAGGGGGACAGGGGATACCGGGGAGCTGTTTTTT.

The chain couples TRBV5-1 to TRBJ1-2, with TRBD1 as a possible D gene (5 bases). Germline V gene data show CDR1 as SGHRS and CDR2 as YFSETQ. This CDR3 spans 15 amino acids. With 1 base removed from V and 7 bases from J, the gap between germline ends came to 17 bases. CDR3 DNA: TGCGCCAGCAGCTTGACGGAAGGTCAGGGCGGTGGCTACACCTTC. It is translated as CASSLTEGQGGGYTF. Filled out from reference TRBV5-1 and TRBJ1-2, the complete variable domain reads KAGVTQTPRYLIKTRGQQVTLSCSPISGHRSVSWYQQTPGQGLQFLFEYFSETQRNKGNFPGRFSGRQFSNSRSEMNVSTLELGDSALYLCASSLTEGQGGGYTFGSGTRLTVV.

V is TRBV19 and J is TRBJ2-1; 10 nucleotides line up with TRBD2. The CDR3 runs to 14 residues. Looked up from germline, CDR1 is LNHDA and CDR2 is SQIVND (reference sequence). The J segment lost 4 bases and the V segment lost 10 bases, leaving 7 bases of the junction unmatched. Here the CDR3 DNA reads TGTGCCACTTCAAGCGGGGGGGGATACAATGAGCAGTTCTTC. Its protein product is CATSSGGGYNEQFF.